This entry features one T cell receptor (beta chain) sequence. This sample stems from a study of OX40 agonist ivuxolimab in advanced cancers. TCRdb's table, derived via immunoSEQ multiplex PCR, lists solely in-frame clones and lacks some. The table lists 60,000 to 85,000 clones, around 92% of them singletons. Per germline, CDR1 SQVTM and CDR2 ANQGSEA. This CDR3 is built from 13 residues. With 1 base clipped from V and 3 bases from J, the junction kept 0 bases outside the gene matches. The V and J genes are TRBV29-1 and TRBJ1-3; 7 nucleotides line up with TRBD1. The source of this sequence is an adult with an advanced solid tumor such as melanoma, head and neck, liver or kidney cancer. The input for sequencing was CD4+ or CD8+ T cells sorted from blood, taken in a trial of the OX40 agonist ivuxolimab. The CDR3 coding sequence is TGCAGCGTTGAAGCAGGGGGTGGAAACACCATATATTTT. Amino acid sequence: CSVEAGGGNTIYF.